The next 29 T cell receptor beta chains were all read from a single sample in a study of early T cells in non-severe SARS-CoV-2 infection (dated by TCRdb to the early 2020s). Library creation used 5' RACE. The sample was run on a NextSeq 500. TCRdb reprocessing: public reads trimmed at Q25 with fastp, clones called with MiXCR, in-frame beta chains kept. Entries that share a CDR3 protein sequence are merged under the most common genes and DNA. Here the sample has 100,000 to 120,000 distinct CDR3 sequences; 10% to 15% occur a single time. The top ten hold 3% to 4.5% of the sample. This specimen was whole blood, taken at baseline. All receptors come from an adult who was a healthcare worker with PCR-confirmed SARS-CoV-2 infection or an uninfected control (not recorded which).

The chain joins TRBV18 to TRBJ2-3, with no clear D. This CDR3 region has 14 residues. Germline V CDR1 and CDR2: KGHSH, LQKENI. V was shortened by 3 bases and J by 2 bases, with 9 bases between the two germline ends. The CDR3, as DNA: TGTGCCAGCTCACCGAGTCAGAACACAGATACGCAGTATTTT. It yields the protein CASSPSQNTDTQYF.

This clonotype was seen a handful of times. The chain employs TRBV7-3 and TRBJ2-2; D is unclear. CDR3 length: 15 residues. Trimming cost V 4 bases and J 5 bases, with 14 bases left between them. Looked up from germline, CDR1 is SGHTA and CDR2 is FQGTGA. CDR3 amino acids: CASSSGKALTGELFF. DNA of the CDR3: TGTGCCAGCAGCTCGGGTAAAGCTCTTACCGGGGAGCTGTTTTTT.

This chain joins TRBV6-5 and TRBJ2-5; a weak D match, TRBD1 (5 bases). This CDR3 is built from 16 residues. The V and J ends lost 5 bases and 0 bases respectively, with 16 bases between them. CDR1 MNHEY and CDR2 SVGAGI come from the germline V gene. In DNA form, the CDR3 reads TGTGCCAGCAGTAAAACCGGACACTCGTACCAAGAGACCCAGTACTTC. Protein product: CASSKTGHSYQETQYF.

This chain connects TRBV7-2 to TRBJ1-1, with 7 nucleotides matching TRBD1. Looked up from germline, CDR1 is SGHTA and CDR2 is FQGNSA. The length of the CDR3 is 15 residues. The V and J ends lost 3 bases and 0 bases, in that order; junction bases with no gene match: 4. This CDR3 is CASSFRGLMNTEAFF. CDR3 nucleotide sequence: TGTGCCAGCAGCTTTAGGGGGCTAATGAACACTGAAGCTTTCTTT.

Only a few counts were recorded for this clonotype. V and J are TRBV11-2 and TRBJ1-2; D might be TRBD1 (5 bases). The V and J ends lost 3 bases and 0 bases respectively, with 11 bases between them. Germline V gives CDR1 SGHAT, CDR2 FQNNGV. The CDR3 has 15 residues. CDR3 DNA sequence: TGTGCCAGCAGCTTTACCCGAGGGGCTAACTATGGCTACACCTTC. It specifies CASSFTRGANYGYTF.

In this sample, this clonotype turned up many times. The chain is built from TRBV7-9 and TRBJ1-5; 7 nucleotides align to TRBD1. J was trimmed by 7 bases and V by 3 bases; bases with no gene match: 6. The germline V gene encodes CDR1 SEHNR and CDR2 FQNEAQ (reference sequence). The CDR3 extends over 14 amino acids. CDR3 in DNA: TGTGCCAGCAGCTTGACAGGGCCGGGACAGCCCCAGCATTTT. This gives the protein CASSLTGPGQPQHF. Looking up the rest from reference TRBV7-9 and TRBJ1-5 gives the full variable domain: DTGVSQNPRHKITKRGQNVTFRCDPISEHNRLYWYRQTLGQGPEFLTYFQNEAQLEKSRLLSDRFSAERPKGSFSTLEIQRTEQGDSAMYLCASSLTGPGQPQHFGDGTRLSIL.

This clonotype has more than one count but fewer than ten. The chain carries TRBV28 and TRBJ2-1, with D perhaps matching TRBD1 or TRBD2 (5 bases each). This CDR3 region has 14 residues. The V and J ends lost 8 bases and 8 bases respectively, with 19 bases between them. Germline assignment: CDR1 MDHEN and CDR2 SYDVKM. The CDR3 here is CASVTGFRGDEQFF. CDR3 in DNA: TGTGCCAGCGTTACAGGATTTCGAGGGGATGAGCAGTTCTTC.

This clonotype was seen only a few times. This chain uses TRBV18 with TRBJ2-1, with D perhaps matching TRBD2 (6 bases). In germline, CDR1 is KGHSH, CDR2 LQKENI. The germline V and J ends were trimmed by 3 bases and 12 bases, with 15 bases remaining between them. This CDR3 is built from 13 residues. The chain's CDR3 is CASSPVSRDLQFF. The CDR3 nucleotides read TGTGCCAGCTCACCGGTATCCCGGGACTTGCAGTTCTTC.

The genes are TRBV13 and TRBJ2-3; D call uncertain. V was pared by 1 base and J by 2 bases, with 13 bases between. The CDR3 consists of 16 residues. Germline assignment: CDR1 PRHDT and CDR2 FYEKMQ (reference sequence). CDR3 nucleotides: TGTGCCAGCAGCTTAGTGGGTCGGGCAGACACAGATACGCAGTATTTT. Amino acid sequence: CASSLVGRADTDTQYF. Together with reference TRBV13 and TRBJ2-3, the CDR3 gives the full variable domain: AAGVIQSPRHLIKEKRETATLKCYPIPRHDTVYWYQQGPGQDPQFLISFYEKMQSDKGSIPDRFSAQQFSDYHSELNMSSLELGDSALYFCASSLVGRADTDTQYFGPGTRLTVL.

The V and J genes are TRBV29-1 and TRBJ1-1; the D gene is possibly TRBD1 (5 bases). CDR1 is SQVTM and CDR2 is ANQGSEA in the germline V gene. CDR3 length: 12 residues. V was trimmed by 4 bases and J by 1 base, leaving 7 bases between them. The CDR3 DNA reads TGCAGCGTTGGTAGGGGGAACACTGAAGCTTTCTTT. Translating gives CSVGRGNTEAFF.

This clonotype was seen at least ten times. This chain uses TRBV2 with TRBJ2-5; tentative D call: TRBD1 (5 bases). The germline gives CDR1 SNHLY, CDR2 FYNNEI. Trimming stripped 4 bases from V and 1 base from J, with 16 bases between. This CDR3 region has 16 residues. The CDR3 DNA reads as TGTGCCAGCAGTGGGGCAGGGCCCCACTCCCAAGAGACCCAGTACTTC. It specifies CASSGAGPHSQETQYF.

This clonotype was counted a few times. The chain is built from TRBV29-1 and TRBJ1-1; unclear D gene. V lost 8 bases, J lost 1 base, and 8 bases lay in between. CDR3 length: 11 residues. CDR1 is SQVTM and CDR2 is ANQGSEA in the germline V gene. The CDR3 sequence is CSSIKNTEAFF. In nucleotides, the CDR3 is TGCAGCAGTATAAAGAACACTGAAGCTTTCTTT.

V usage is TRBV18 and J usage is TRBJ2-7, with TRBD1 identical over 9 bases. The CDR3 is 14 residues long. The V and J ends lost 3 bases and 3 bases, in that order; junction bases with no gene match: 3. Germline assignment: CDR1 KGHSH and CDR2 LQKENI. CDR3 residues: CASSPGDRVYEQYF. For the CDR3, the DNA is TGTGCCAGCTCACCGGGGGACAGGGTCTACGAGCAGTACTTC.

The gene calls are TRBV10-2 and TRBJ2-2; 11 nucleotides match TRBD1. V shed 10 bases and J 6 bases; nucleotides not matched to a gene: 7. The CDR3 contains 14 residues. CDR1 WSHSY and CDR2 SAAADI come from the germline V gene. The CDR3 DNA reads TGCGCCACCTGGACAGGGGGCCCCCCCGGGGAGCTGTTTTTT. It yields the protein CATWTGGPPGELFF.

This clonotype has a handful of counts. J is TRBJ2-2 and V is TRBV12-3 or TRBV12-4; 10 bases fit TRBD1. This CDR3 contains 15 residues. The junction had 4 bases not matched to a gene; V was cut back by 3 bases and J by 6 bases. CDR3 loop: CASSFPDRGPGELFF. In DNA form, the CDR3 reads TGTGCCAGCAGTTTCCCCGACAGGGGGCCCGGGGAGCTGTTTTTT.

The V and J genes are TRBV28 and TRBJ2-2; the D gene could be TRBD1 or TRBD2 (5 bases each). CDR1 is MDHEN, CDR2 SYDVKM, per germline. The CDR3 loop spans 15 amino acids. The ends were cut back, 8 bases at V and 0 bases at J, with 13 bases in the middle. The CDR3 is CASSLGVANTGELFF. The CDR3 nucleotides are TGTGCCAGCTCCCTGGGGGTCGCGAACACCGGGGAGCTGTTTTTT.

In this sample, this clonotype turned up many times. The chain is built from TRBV24-1 and TRBJ2-2; 7 bases align to TRBD1. The CDR3 has 19 amino acids. Per germline, CDR1 KGHDR and CDR2 SFDVKD. V gave up 6 bases and J gave up 2 bases; unmatched junction bases: 17. Here the CDR3 reads CATSPAPTGRSPNTGELFF. Written as DNA, the CDR3 is TGTGCCACCAGTCCTGCCCCGACAGGGCGGTCTCCCAACACCGGGGAGCTGTTTTTT.

The table lists this clonotype with a few counts. The chain recombines TRBV20-1 with TRBJ1-1, with 7 bases matching TRBD1. The length of the CDR3 is 13 residues. The trim removed 5 bases at V and 3 bases at J, leaving 6 bases unmatched. Germline CDR1 DFQATT, CDR2 SNEGSKA (reference sequence). The chain's CDR3 is CSASGQKHTEAFF. The CDR3 coding sequence is TGCAGTGCTTCGGGACAGAAGCACACTGAAGCTTTCTTT.

This rearrangement joins TRBV10-3 to TRBJ2-3, with 10 bases matching TRBD2. The CDR3 runs 16 residues. V shed 1 base, J shed 2 bases, and the junction held 3 bases outside the gene matches. The germline V gene encodes CDR1 ENHRY and CDR2 SYGVKD. The CDR3 sequence is CAISEFGTSATDTQYF. The CDR3 DNA sequence: TGTGCCATCAGTGAGTTTGGGACTAGCGCCACAGATACGCAGTATTTT.

This clonotype was detected ten times or more. The chain links TRBV10-3 to TRBJ2-3; D unclear. The CDR3 is 12 amino acids. Per germline, CDR1 ENHRY and CDR2 SYGVKD. V lost 5 bases and J lost 9, with 12 bases in between. The CDR3 DNA reads as TGTGCCATCAGTCAAGTCCTCGAGACGCAGTATTTT. This encodes CAISQVLETQYF.

In this sample, this clonotype turned up a few times. The chain uses TRBV11-2 and TRBJ2-1; 15 bases map to TRBD2. This CDR3 contains 19 residues. V trimming: 5 bases; J trimming: 7 bases; junction bases outside the gene matches: 15. The germline gives CDR1 SGHAT, CDR2 FQNNGV. The CDR3 region is CASSHYRTSGGAGVNEQFF. CDR3 DNA: TGTGCCAGCAGCCATTACAGGACTAGCGGGGGGGCCGGAGTGAATGAGCAGTTCTTC.

The chain combines TRBV29-1 with TRBJ1-1; 7 nucleotides match TRBD1. The CDR3 length is 11 residues. V was clipped by 6 bases and J by 8 bases; unmatched bases: 6. CDR1 is SQVTM, CDR2 ANQGSEA, per germline. For the CDR3, the DNA is TGCAGCGTCCACCAGGGGGGAGAAGCTTTCTTT. This encodes CSVHQGGEAFF. The full variable domain, completed using reference TRBV29-1 and TRBJ1-1, is SAVISQKPSRDICQRGTSLTIQCQVDSQVTMMFWYRQQPGQSLTLIATANQGSEATYESGFVIDKFPISRPNLTFSTLTVSNMSPEDSSIYLCSVHQGGEAFFGQGTRLTVV.

This clonotype turned up a few times. The chain links TRBV5-1 to TRBJ2-2; D may be TRBD1 (6 bases). V was shortened by 5 bases and J by 3 bases, with 14 bases between the two germline ends. This CDR3 spans 15 amino acids. Germline CDR1 reads SGHRS; CDR2 reads YFSETQ. The chain's CDR3 is CASSPDSSYTGELFF. The CDR3 region has the DNA TGCGCCAGCAGTCCGGACAGCTCCTACACCGGGGAGCTGTTTTTT.

The chain combines TRBV6-5 with TRBJ2-3; no reliable D call. CDR3 length: 16 residues. The V gene lost 0 bases and the J gene lost 6 bases, with 16 bases spanning the gap. Per germline, CDR1 MNHEY and CDR2 SVGAGI. CDR3 sequence: CASSYSSRLPSDTQYF. Here the CDR3 DNA reads TGTGCCAGCAGTTACTCGTCTCGACTCCCTTCTGATACGCAGTATTTT.

This clonotype was counted at least ten times. The chain uses TRBV7-2 and TRBJ2-1, with no clear D. Trimming shortened V by 1 base and J by 7 bases, and 8 bases separated the two germline ends. CDR1 is SGHTA and CDR2 is FQGNSA in the germline V gene. The CDR3 is 13 amino acids. The CDR3 reads CASSLEAENEQFF. The CDR3 region has the DNA TGTGCCAGCAGCTTAGAAGCAGAAAATGAGCAGTTCTTC.

This clonotype was seen only a few times. The V and J genes are TRBV12-5 and TRBJ2-5; either TRBD1 or TRBD2 may fit D (5 bases each). The CDR3 covers 13 residues. The V and J ends lost 6 bases and 4 bases respectively, with 12 bases between them. Germline assignment: CDR1 LGHNT and CDR2 FRNRAP. DNA of the CDR3: TGTGCTAGTGGCCCCGGGGCCCCAGAGACCCAGTACTTC. Translation gives CASGPGAPETQYF. Drawing the rest from reference TRBV12-5 and TRBJ2-5, the complete variable domain is DARVTQTPRHKVTEMGQEVTMRCQPILGHNTVFWYRQTMMQGLELLAYFRNRAPLDDSGMPKDRFSAEMPDATLATLKIQPSEPRDSAVYFCASGPGAPETQYFGPGTRLLVL.

This clonotype was picked up a small number of times. The rearrangement links TRBV12-3 or TRBV12-4 to TRBJ2-6; weak D call: TRBD1 (6 bases). Trimming cost V 6 bases and J 2 bases, with 11 bases left between them. The CDR3 is 15 residues long. The CDR3 DNA follows: TGTGCCAGCAGATCGCAGGGGACTGGGGCCAACGTCCTGACTTTC. This sequence encodes CASRSQGTGANVLTF.

V and J are TRBV5-1 and TRBJ2-1; 11 positions agree with TRBD1. The CDR3 has 14 amino acids. Per the germline V gene, CDR1 is SGHRS and CDR2 is YFSETQ. V shed 7 bases, J shed 7 bases, and the junction held 7 bases outside the gene matches. CDR3 region: CASRTGGEGNEQFF. The CDR3 coding sequence is TGCGCCAGCCGGACAGGGGGCGAGGGTAATGAGCAGTTCTTC.

This clonotype was counted many times. This chain links TRBV20-1 with TRBJ1-4; D may be TRBD1 (6 bases). Trimming pared 4 bases from V and 7 bases from J, leaving 16 bases between. This CDR3 is built from 14 residues. Looked up from germline, CDR1 is DFQATT and CDR2 is SNEGSKA (reference sequence). The CDR3 DNA follows: TGCAGTGCTATTAAAGGGGGTAACGGTGAAAAACTGTTTTTT. Its protein is CSAIKGGNGEKLFF.